The clone carrying this TCR beta chain came up many times. Each CDR3 protein gets one entry after TCRdb re-called the 5' RACE reads with MiXCR. Here the sample spans about 79,000 distinct CDR3 sequences, about 14% being singletons. The sample is drawn from a study of neurological immune-mediated disorders. The CDR3 totals 16 residues. Trimming removed 0 bases from V and 3 bases from J; junction bases left unmatched: 6. Germline lookup yields CDR1 SGHRS and CDR2 YFSETQ. Healthy control participants comprised blood bank volunteers in Maryland, USA. Unsorted libraries came from 2 million PBMCs stored at -80 °C.

The sequence was obtained from a woman aged 45-59 years in good health. Source material: PBMCs. The rearrangement uses TRBV5-1 and TRBJ2-1, with 7 bases aligning to TRBD2. The CDR3 loop is CASSLVGGRDYNEQFF. CDR3 nucleotide sequence: TGCGCCAGCAGCTTGGTGGGCGGGAGAGACTACAATGAGCAGTTCTTC.